This record covers a single TCR beta chain. Its antigen is undetermined. This record comes from a study of cytotoxic CD8 clonotypes in ibrutinib-treated CLL. Study context: The cohort had around 11 relapsed/refractory and approximately 15 treatment-naive patients, about 18 IGHV unmutated. Study results and caveats: Age-matched healthy donor levels were exceeded by baseline clonality, which tracked circulating CD8+ T-cell counts.

The CDR3 runs to 13 residues. V was clipped by 6 bases and J by 0 bases, with 9 bases between them. Germline-derived CDR1 and CDR2 are KGHSH and LQKENI. Some clones are missing from TCRdb's copy, which holds only in-frame ones; the method was immunoSEQ multiplex PCR. Altogether 52,000 or so clones are present, approximately 54% being singletons, with the ten largest covering roughly a quarter. Sequencing used PBMCs, obtained at disease progression, from a patient treated with ibrutinib. The rearrangement uses TRBV18 and TRBJ2-7; a weak D match, TRBD1 (5 bases). The TCR originated in a human donor with chronic lymphocytic leukemia. The CDR3 spells CASSQGTSYEQYF. Written as DNA, the CDR3 is TGTGCCAGCTCCCAGGGAACCTCCTACGAGCAGTACTTC.